A selection of T cell receptor beta chains follows, all from one sample in a study of blood T cells in healthy people across ages. TCRdb passed the 5' RACE reads through MiXCR, listing each CDR3 protein once. The profile shows 750,000 or so distinct CDR3 sequences, approximately 25% of them singletons. The same sample was also used in a study of T cells of mothers and their children.

Sequencing was done on a sample of blood. The receptors were gathered from a boy under 18 in good health. CDR3s include the opening cysteine and the closing phenylalanine or tryptophan. The D gene is left open where the match is weak. Only some rows state a clone size, as once, few, many or a class for expanded clones.

>TRBV10-3|few|TRBD2|TRBJ2-1
CAIFAGGLDEQFF
TGTGCCATCTTCGCGGGGGGTCTCGATGAGCAGTTCTTC
>TRBV6-5|-|-|TRBJ2-5
CASSYSIGASEYQETQYF
TGTGCCAGCAGTTACTCCATAGGTGCTAGCGAGTACCAAGAGACTCAGTACTTC
>TRBV28|few|-|TRBJ2-1
CASSYPKGSIDNEQFF
TGTGCCAGCAGCTACCCGAAGGGATCGATCGACAATGAGCAGTTCTTC
>TRBV6-5|few|-|TRBJ1-1
CASSYPGDTEAFF
TGTGCCAGCAGTTACCCGGGGGACACTGAAGCTTTCTTT
>TRBV29-1|few|TRBD1|TRBJ2-7
CSVRRGDRGYEQYF
TGCAGCGTTAGGAGGGGGGACAGGGGCTACGAGCAGTACTTC
>TRBV29-1|-|TRBD2|TRBJ2-1
CSVERTSGYNEQFF
TGCAGCGTTGAACGCACTAGCGGCTACAATGAGCAGTTCTTC
>TRBV2|-|-|TRBJ2-2
CASSPGRLGGELFF
TGTGCCAGCAGTCCGGGACGCCTGGGCGGGGAGCTGTTTTTT
>TRBV10-3|few|-|TRBJ2-5
CAIRDSSGKMETQYF
TGTGCCATCAGAGACTCCTCGGGAAAAATGGAGACCCAGTACTTC
>TRBV4-2|few|TRBD2|TRBJ2-7
CASSQDAMPRSGEEYF
TGTGCCAGCAGCCAAGATGCTATGCCCAGGAGCGGGGAGGAGTACTTC
>TRBV28|once|-|TRBJ1-1
CASRPFFTEAFF
TGTGCCAGCAGACCATTCTTCACTGAAGCTTTCTTT
>TRBV5-1|-|TRBD1|TRBJ2-7
CASRVDRAYEQYF
TGCGCCAGCAGGGTGGACAGGGCCTACGAGCAGTACTTC
>TRBV7-9|-|-|TRBJ2-7
CASSTPTDTYEQYF
TGTGCCAGCAGCACCCCGACGGATACCTACGAGCAGTACTTC
>TRBV7-3|-|-|TRBJ2-7
CASSNGGEQYF
TGTGCCAGCAGCAACGGCGGCGAGCAGTACTTC
>TRBV3-1|-|-|TRBJ1-2
CASSLWGGYTF
TGTGCCAGCAGCCTCTGGGGTGGCTACACCTTC
>TRBV12-5|-|-|TRBJ1-5
CASATGQFQPQHF
TGTGCTAGTGCCACGGGGCAGTTTCAGCCCCAGCATTTT
>TRBV4-1|-|-|TRBJ1-2
CASSQDLTGYTF
TGCGCCAGCAGCCAAGATCTCACCGGCTACACCTTC
>TRBV7-2|-|-|TRBJ2-7
CASSRPGIPSSYEQYF
TGTGCCAGCAGCCGCCCGGGGATTCCTTCATCCTACGAGCAGTACTTC
>TRBV3-1|few|TRBD2|TRBJ2-1
CASSQEHEGLAGGWYNEQFF
TGTGCCAGCAGCCAGGAACATGAGGGACTAGCGGGAGGATGGTACAATGAGCAGTTCTTC
>TRBV10-3|-|-|TRBJ2-6
CAIGEGQNSGANVLTF
TGTGCCATCGGGGAGGGACAAAACTCTGGGGCCAACGTCCTGACTTTC
>TRBV3-1|-|TRBD1|TRBJ2-5
CASRARCGTGKETQYF
TGTGCCAGCAGGGCCAGATGCGGGACAGGGAAAGAGACCCAGTACTTC
>TRBV20-1|few|-|TRBJ2-2
CSARRGSLNTGELFF
TGCAGTGCCAGACGGGGCTCCCTGAACACCGGGGAGCTGTTTTTT
>TRBV25-1|many|-|TRBJ2-2
CASLKDTGELFF
TGTGCCAGCCTAAAGGACACCGGGGAGCTGTTTTTT
>TRBV20-1|many|TRBD1|TRBJ2-2
CSARSGTGDTGELFF
TGCAGTGCTAGATCCGGGACAGGGGACACCGGGGAGCTGTTTTTT
>TRBV20-1|few|-|TRBJ2-1
CSAHIQDFRSYNEQFF
TGCAGTGCTCACATACAGGACTTTAGGTCCTACAATGAGCAGTTCTTC
>TRBV7-9|-|-|TRBJ2-7
CASSPTSRYEQYF
TGTGCCAGCAGCCCCACGAGTCGGTACGAGCAGTACTTC
>TRBV5-1|-|TRBD2|TRBJ2-2
CASSQRGGPGELFF
TGCGCCAGCAGTCAGCGGGGAGGCCCCGGGGAGCTGTTTTTT
>TRBV6-4|-|-|TRBJ2-7
CASKGHPYEQYF
TGTGCCAGCAAGGGACATCCCTACGAGCAGTACTTC
>TRBV6-1|many|-|TRBJ1-5
CASSEEPSNQPQHF
TGTGCCAGCAGTGAAGAGCCTAGCAATCAGCCCCAGCATTTT
>TRBV6-1|few|TRBD1|TRBJ1-2
CASSTGDVSYGYTF
TGTGCCAGCAGTACAGGGGACGTTTCCTATGGCTACACCTTC
>TRBV3-1|-|TRBD2|TRBJ2-5
CASSQDLWTSGRAQETQYF
TGTGCCAGCAGCCAAGACCTCTGGACTAGCGGGAGGGCTCAAGAGACCCAGTACTTC
>TRBV7-2|few|-|TRBJ2-5
CASSFQDWQETQYF
TGTGCCAGCAGCTTCCAGGACTGGCAAGAGACCCAGTACTTC
>TRBV20-1|few|TRBD1|TRBJ1-4
CSARGVGTGNEKLFF
TGCAGTGCTAGAGGAGTTGGGACAGGGAATGAAAAACTGTTTTTT
>TRBV29-1|few|TRBD2|TRBJ2-2
CSAQAGGPTGELFF
TGCAGCGCTCAAGCGGGGGGGCCGACCGGGGAGCTGTTTTTT
>TRBV19|once|-|TRBJ2-5
CASRPGGPQETQYF
TGTGCCAGTAGACCGGGGGGCCCCCAAGAGACCCAGTACTTC
>TRBV12-3/TRBV12-4|many|-|TRBJ2-5
CASSFFEETQYF
TGTGCCAGCAGTTTCTTCGAAGAGACCCAGTACTTC
>TRBV18|few|-|TRBJ1-1
CASSPPGGMNTEAFF
TGTGCCAGCTCACCACCCGGGGGGATGAACACTGAAGCTTTCTTT
>TRBV20-1|-|TRBD2|TRBJ2-1
CSARPLGGGRNEQFF
TGCAGTGCTAGACCGTTAGGCGGGGGACGCAATGAGCAGTTCTTC
>TRBV6-1|-|TRBD2|TRBJ2-1
CASVTGGSYNEQFF
TGTGCCAGCGTTACGGGGGGATCCTACAATGAGCAGTTCTTC
>TRBV13|few|-|TRBJ2-3
CASSLRTGADTQYF
TGTGCCAGCAGCTTACGAACGGGAGCGGATACGCAGTATTTT
>TRBV14|-|TRBD2|TRBJ2-7
CASSRRGAVSYEQYF
TGTGCCAGCAGCCGGCGGGGGGCTGTTTCCTACGAGCAGTACTTC
>TRBV5-5|many|-|TRBJ1-4
CASSGTDEKLFF
TGTGCCAGCAGCGGGACGGATGAAAAACTGTTTTTT
>TRBV2|-|-|TRBJ1-1
CASTLLGVENTEAFF
TGTGCCAGCACCCTTTTGGGGGTCGAGAACACTGAAGCTTTCTTT
>TRBV7-8|once|-|TRBJ1-5
CASSFSSGAGSNQPQHF
TGTGCCAGCAGCTTTTCGTCCGGGGCCGGTAGCAATCAGCCCCAGCATTTT
>TRBV7-2|-|TRBD2|TRBJ2-1
CASSSVAGGLGNEQFF
TGTGCCAGCAGCTCCGTAGCGGGAGGTTTAGGTAATGAGCAGTTCTTC
>TRBV5-1|few|-|TRBJ1-2
CASSSNPASYGYTF
TGCGCCAGCAGCTCAAACCCAGCTTCTTATGGCTACACCTTC
>TRBV4-2|-|TRBD1|TRBJ2-5
CASSNSQGAQETQYF
TGTGCCAGCAGCAATTCACAGGGGGCCCAAGAGACCCAGTACTTC
>TRBV11-2|-|-|TRBJ2-1
CASSRDVYNEQFF
TGTGCCAGCAGCCGGGACGTTTACAATGAGCAGTTCTTC
>TRBV20-1|few|TRBD2|TRBJ2-3
CSPRNPPGLAGADTQYF
TGCAGTCCCCGGAATCCACCGGGACTAGCGGGAGCGGATACGCAGTATTTT
>TRBV12-3/TRBV12-4|-|-|TRBJ2-3
CASSPLGGLADTQYF
TGTGCCAGCAGTCCCCTTGGGGGGCTGGCAGATACGCAGTATTTT
>TRBV7-9|-|-|TRBJ1-1
CASSLWGGHLNTEAFF
TGTGCCAGCAGCTTATGGGGGGGACACTTGAACACTGAAGCTTTCTTT